One and the same sample provided the 27 T cell receptor beta chains below, sequenced in a study of cytomegalovirus exposure and HLA in healthy donors. In the PCR, 60 Vbeta and 13 Jbeta primers were used. This table comes from immunoSEQ multiplex PCR, and its TCRdb copy is limited to in-frame clones, with some not included. This sample has 85,000 to 95,000 clones, with about 63% found just once. Material for sequencing was PBMCs. Receptors originate from a woman in her 30s in good health and CMV-seronegative.

V and J are TRBV9 and TRBJ2-5; 9 bases fit TRBD2. The V gene end was trimmed by 4 bases and the J gene end by 2 bases; junction bases not matched to a gene: 9. This CDR3 spans 16 amino acids. Per the germline V gene, CDR1 is SGDLS and CDR2 is YYNGEE. CDR3 sequence reads: CASSSWASGVQETQYF. The CDR3 region has the DNA TGTGCCAGCAGCAGCTGGGCTAGCGGGGTACAAGAGACCCAGTACTTC.

The V and J genes are TRBV6-1 and TRBJ2-4; TRBD1 is a possible D gene (6 bases). Germline lookup yields CDR1 MNHNS and CDR2 SASEGT. V was pared by 4 bases and J by 0 bases, with 13 bases between. This CDR3 has 16 residues. The CDR3 loop is CASSARDTIAKNIQYF. CDR3 DNA sequence: TGTGCCAGCAGTGCCCGGGACACCATAGCCAAAAACATTCAGTACTTC.

J is TRBJ1-2 and V is TRBV29-1, with TRBD1 matching over 10 bases. This CDR3 has 12 residues. Germline V gives CDR1 SQVTM, CDR2 ANQGSEA. J was trimmed by 8 bases and V by 7 bases; bases with no gene match: 7. CDR3 in amino acids: CSAWRDRGGYTF. CDR3 DNA: TGCAGCGCCTGGCGGGACAGGGGAGGCTACACCTTC.

This clone was picked up a small number of times. This chain uses TRBV29-1 with TRBJ1-1, with 7 bases that match TRBD1. Germline V CDR1 and CDR2: SQVTM, ANQGSEA. V trimming: 5 bases; J trimming: 1 base; junction bases outside the gene matches: 4. This CDR3 spans 13 amino acids. This CDR3 is CSVRQGRNTEAFF. The CDR3 coding sequence is TGCAGCGTTAGACAGGGTAGGAACACTGAAGCTTTCTTT.

The V call is TRBV7-6, the J call TRBJ2-1; the match to TRBD2 covers 12 bases. The V gene end was trimmed by 5 bases and the J gene end by 5 bases; junction bases not matched to a gene: 16. Germline V gene lookup returns CDR1 SGHVS and CDR2 FNYEAQ. CDR3 length equals 19 residues. In nucleotides, the CDR3 is TGTGCCAGCAGCGTCCCTCTAGCGGGGGGGCCGGGGGCAAACAATGAGCAGTTCTTC. The encoded protein is CASSVPLAGGPGANNEQFF.

This clone was counted a few times. The V gene is TRBV6-4, the J gene TRBJ1-5, with 7 positions matching TRBD1. Germline-derived CDR1 and CDR2 are MRHNA and SNTAGT. V lost 5 bases, J lost 6 bases, and 4 bases stayed unmatched. The CDR3 covers 13 residues. CDR3 region: CASSTGAGQPQHF. CDR3 in DNA: TGTGCCAGCAGTACAGGGGCGGGTCAGCCCCAGCATTTT.

V usage is TRBV6-5 and J usage is TRBJ1-3, with TRBD1 as a possible D gene (6 bases). V was trimmed by 6 bases and J by 0 bases, leaving 9 bases between them. This CDR3 has 14 amino acids. The germline V gene has CDR1 MNHEY and CDR2 SVGAGI. The CDR3 DNA reads as TGTGCCAGCAGCCTAGGGGGCTCTGGAAACACCATATATTTT. This codes for CASSLGGSGNTIYF.

This chain links TRBV5-1 with TRBJ1-5; D gene unclear. This CDR3 is 13 amino acids long. Germline CDR1 and CDR2: SGHRS and YFSETQ. Trimming pared 1 base from V and 5 bases from J, leaving 7 bases between. The chain's CDR3 is CASSLTADQPQHF. The DNA for the CDR3 is TGCGCCAGCAGCTTGACAGCAGATCAGCCCCAGCATTTT.

The rearrangement joins TRBV29-1 to TRBJ1-6, with TRBD1 as a possible D gene (6 bases). Between the trimmed V and J ends, which lost 5 bases and 0 bases, there was a span of 8 bases. The CDR3 runs 14 residues. Looked up from germline, CDR1 is SQVTM and CDR2 is ANQGSEA. CDR3 DNA sequence: TGCAGCGTTAAGGACAGCTCCTATAATTCACCCCTCCACTTT. Amino acid sequence: CSVKDSSYNSPLHF.

The chain is built from TRBV6-1 and TRBJ1-3; possibly TRBD1 for D (6 bases). This CDR3 spans 16 amino acids. Trimming cost V 4 bases and J 1 base, with 14 bases left between them. Germline lookup yields CDR1 MNHNS and CDR2 SASEGT. The CDR3: CASSGAGTWSGNTIYF. CDR3 sequence (DNA): TGTGCCAGCAGTGGGGCCGGGACATGGTCTGGAAACACCATATATTTT.

The chain is built from TRBV30 and TRBJ1-5; D might be TRBD1 (5 bases). Germline CDR1 reads GTSNPN; CDR2 reads SVGIG (reference sequence). The CDR3 has 14 amino acids. V was clipped by 4 bases and J by 2 bases, with 12 bases between them. Here the CDR3 reads CAWTGGSGNQPQHF. In DNA, the CDR3 is TGTGCCTGGACGGGGGGTAGCGGCAATCAGCCCCAGCATTTT.

This clone was observed once. Other DNA sequences in the same sample also yield this CDR3. The chain employs TRBV29-1 and TRBJ1-2; TRBD1 is a possible D gene (6 bases). Trimming took 4 bases from V and 8 from J, leaving 17 bases between them. Germline V gives CDR1 SQVTM, CDR2 ANQGSEA. CDR3 size: 13 residues. The DNA for the CDR3 is TGCAGCGTTGGCAGGGGCAAAGGGTACGGCTACACCTTC. Protein product: CSVGRGKGYGYTF.

The rearrangement links TRBV6-6 to TRBJ1-4; possible D gene TRBD1, 5 bases. The CDR3 sequence is 14 residues long. Trimming took off 4 bases at V and 8 bases at J, with 14 bases between the two ends. Germline V lookup: CDR1 MNHNY, CDR2 SVGAGI (reference sequence). The CDR3 reads CASSWGGSGEKLFF. CDR3 coding DNA: TGTGCCAGCAGTTGGGGCGGGAGCGGGGAAAAACTGTTTTTT.

The sample holds one count of this clone. This chain uses TRBV19 with TRBJ1-5; D is possibly TRBD1 (6 bases). CDR3 size: 13 residues. V was shortened by 8 bases and J by 3 bases, with 11 bases between the two germline ends. Per germline, CDR1 LNHDA and CDR2 SQIVND (reference sequence). The CDR3, as DNA: TGTGCCAGTTCCGGACAGTTCAATCAGCCCCAGCATTTT. It codes for CASSGQFNQPQHF.

This clone was recorded only once. The CDR3 DNA is TGTGCCAGTAGTAAGATAGCGGGGGCTGGCGGGGAGCTGTTTTTT. Amino acid sequence: CASSKIAGAGGELFF. V and J are TRBV19 and TRBJ2-2; the match to TRBD2 covers 9 bases. CDR3 length: 15 residues. Trimming cost V 4 bases and J 7 bases; bases outside gene matches: 7. The V gene's germline CDR1 is LNHDA and CDR2 SQIVND (reference sequence).

The rearrangement links TRBV28 to TRBJ1-5; D might be TRBD1 (5 bases). The CDR3 is made up of 15 amino acids. Trimming pared 2 bases from V and 6 bases from J, leaving 14 bases between. Looked up from germline, CDR1 is MDHEN and CDR2 is SYDVKM. This chain's CDR3 is CASSLDFGGGQPQHF. CDR3 nucleotides: TGTGCCAGCAGTTTAGACTTCGGGGGGGGTCAGCCCCAGCATTTT.

The V gene is TRBV5-1, the J gene TRBJ2-1; tentative D call: TRBD2 (6 bases). This CDR3 is 13 amino acids long. The V end was cut by 5 bases, the J end by 5 bases, with 11 bases between. CDR1 and CDR2 (germline): SGHRS, YFSETQ. The CDR3 here is CASSPGLDNEQFF. The CDR3 DNA reads TGCGCCAGCAGTCCGGGACTTGACAATGAGCAGTTCTTC.

This clone is a singleton in its sample. One end of the junction fails to match germline, which may point to a read error. The chain uses TRBV27 and TRBJ2-7; tentative D call: TRBD2 (6 bases). Germline CDR1 and CDR2: MNHEY and SMNVEV (reference sequence). The CDR3 is 13 residues long. The CDR3 DNA reads as TGTGCCAGCAGTTTATCCGGGGCGGGGAGGTTGGACTTC. Translated, it gives CASSLSGAGRLDF.

The V gene is TRBV11-3, the J gene TRBJ2-3; 12 bases align to TRBD2. CDR3 length: 16 amino acids. Looked up from germline, CDR1 is SGHNT and CDR2 is YENEEA. Germline trimming cut 5 bases from V and 0 bases from J; bases unmatched to any gene: 3. This CDR3 reads CASSPGLAGSTDTQYF. As DNA, the CDR3 is TGTGCCAGCAGCCCTGGACTAGCGGGGAGCACAGATACGCAGTATTTT.

The rearrangement uses TRBV5-1 and TRBJ1-2; D remains unclear. Trimming shortened V by 1 base and J by 7 bases, and 17 bases separated the two germline ends. The CDR3 consists of 15 residues. CDR1 and CDR2 from the germline V gene are SGHRS and YFSETQ. CDR3: CASSLPDRTDFGYTF. CDR3 DNA: TGCGCCAGCAGCTTGCCCGATCGCACAGATTTTGGCTACACCTTC.

The CDR3 protein is CASSPRWLAGGASYEQYF. DNA of the CDR3: TGCGCCAGCAGCCCTCGGTGGCTAGCGGGGGGAGCCTCCTACGAGCAGTACTTC. The chain joins TRBV5-1 to TRBJ2-7; 11 bases map to TRBD2. Germline V lookup: CDR1 SGHRS, CDR2 YFSETQ. The CDR3 consists of 18 residues. Germline trimming cut 4 bases from V and 0 bases from J; bases unmatched to any gene: 12.

The V and J genes are TRBV6-4 and TRBJ1-5; D is ambiguous. The CDR3 length is 14 residues. CDR1 MRHNA and CDR2 SNTAGT come from the germline V gene. V was shortened by 10 bases and J by 3 bases, with 16 bases between the two germline ends. CDR3 nucleotides: TGTGCCATTATGGGAGCCTACCTCAATCAGCCCCAGCATTTT. It yields the protein CAIMGAYLNQPQHF.

CDR3 loop: CASSNREGGNTIYF. CDR3 coding DNA: TGTGCCAGCAGCAACAGGGAGGGCGGAAACACCATATATTTT. V and J are TRBV7-6 and TRBJ1-3, with a weak D call TRBD1 (6 bases). The V gene's germline CDR1 is SGHVS and CDR2 FNYEAQ. The CDR3 runs to 14 residues. Trimming cost V 5 bases and J 4 bases, with 12 bases left between them.

The chain uses TRBV5-1 and TRBJ2-5, with 8 bases that match TRBD1. V dropped 4 bases and J dropped 1; count of bases not matched to a gene: 6. The germline CDR1 and CDR2 sequences are SGHRS and YFSETQ. There are 15 residues in the CDR3. The CDR3 loop is CASSPSGQGQETQYF. DNA of the CDR3: TGCGCCAGCAGCCCTAGTGGACAGGGCCAAGAGACCCAGTACTTC.

The rearrangement links TRBV5-4 to TRBJ2-4, with 11 positions matching TRBD2. With 4 bases clipped from V and 3 bases from J, the junction kept 6 bases outside the gene matches. This CDR3 contains 16 residues. Germline CDR1 SGHNT, CDR2 YYREEE (reference sequence). The CDR3 loop reads CASSGTSGSVKNIQYF. DNA of the CDR3: TGTGCCAGCAGCGGCACTAGCGGGAGTGTCAAAAACATTCAGTACTTC.

The V call is TRBV19, the J call TRBJ2-3; possibly TRBD2 for D (6 bases). The V end lost 3 bases, the J end lost 5 bases, and 12 bases lay between the germline ends. CDR3 length: 14 residues. Germline V gene lookup returns CDR1 LNHDA and CDR2 SQIVND (reference sequence). CDR3 sequence (DNA): TGTGCCAGTAGTATCCGTCTGGGGGGAGATACGCAGTATTTT. Its translation is CASSIRLGGDTQYF.

This chain joins TRBV5-1 and TRBJ2-7, with 8 bases lining up with TRBD2. Looked up from germline, CDR1 is SGHRS and CDR2 is YFSETQ. The ends lost 0 bases at V and 0 bases at J; junction bases unmatched: 2. The CDR3 is made up of 15 amino acids. The CDR3 DNA is TGCGCCAGCAGCTTGGGACTAGCGAGCTCCTACGAGCAGTACTTC. This codes for CASSLGLASSYEQYF. The full variable domain, in which reference TRBV5-1 and TRBJ2-7 provide the parts outside the CDR3, is KAGVTQTPRYLIKTRGQQVTLSCSPISGHRSVSWYQQTPGQGLQFLFEYFSETQRNKGNFPGRFSGRQFSNSRSEMNVSTLELGDSALYLCASSLGLASSYEQYFGPGTRLTVT.